The sequence of this T cell receptor (beta chain) was determined in a study of control samples from healthy donors and cancer patients. Germline assignment: CDR1 GTSNPN and CDR2 SVGIG (reference sequence). J lost 1 base, V lost 1 base, and 13 bases had no gene match. The CDR3 extends over 18 amino acids. The protocol was immunoSEQ multiplex PCR, while the TCRdb copy is restricted to in-frame clones and leaves out a portion. The profile shows 190,000 or so clones, roughly 93% of them singletons. The sample consisted of blood. This receptor was obtained from a man between 18 and 35 years old in good health. J is TRBJ2-3 and V is TRBV30, with TRBD2 matching 8 bases. CDR3 loop: CAWSAASRGRGGTDTQYF. The CDR3 nucleotides read TGTGCCTGGAGTGCCGCATCTAGAGGGCGGGGGGGCACAGATACGCAGTATTTT.